Listed here is a single T cell receptor (beta chain). Its antigen specificity is not known. The record has no base qualities; no much larger clone is one base away. RNA was extracted using the RNeasy kit, and roughly 0.5 to 1 ug of the RNA was reverse transcribed with random hexamers. The immunoSEQ multiplex PCR assay, covering 54 Vbeta and 13 Jbeta segments, was used to amplify TCR beta CDR3 regions. PCR amplification bias was corrected by using a synthetic template baseline for primer optimization and computational correction. The original methods were these. Only productive sequences were kept, with reads annotated to V, D and J genes according to IMGT and analyzed in immunoSEQ Analyzer. Clonality was calculated as one minus the Shannon entropy normalized by log2 of the number of productive unique sequences. For each patient and control, public and private clones were evaluated within the 100 most prevalent clones. Susac-specific clones were defined as absent from healthy and MS cohorts, around 1,000 published viral clones and other ImmuneACCESS disease sequences. The public reads were reprocessed in TCRdb via fastp at Q25 and MiXCR, keeping in-frame beta chains. CDR3 protein sequences are deduplicated, and each keeps its most common genes and DNA. The V and J calls reflect TCRdb's pipeline rather than the authors' work. Across this sample there are about 170,000 distinct CDR3 sequences, with roughly 92% seen only once. The top ten constitute roughly 0.097% of the sample.

These data belong to a study of CD8 T cells in Susac syndrome (dated by TCRdb to about 2019). With regard to the full study: Whether CD8+ T cell activation and differentiation in Susac syndrome was antigen driven was tested using repertoire sequencing.

From a lookup of the germline V gene, CDR1 and CDR2 are SGHVS and FQNEAQ. V is clipped by 1 base and J by 1 base, and the sequence between their germline boundaries is 5 bases long. Reading from cysteine to phenylalanine, the CDR3 counts 14 amino acids. Only the CDR3 DNA stays, 42 bases, in frame from base 1. High-throughput TCR beta sequencing profiled peripheral blood CD8+ and CD4+ T cells from healthy donors, Susac syndrome patients and multiple sclerosis patients. Treatment-naive patients with stable or active relapsing-remitting disease fulfilling revised McDonald criteria were used as multiple sclerosis controls. Bulk CD8+ and CD4+ T cells were purified by magnetic negative isolation, whereas CD8+ TEMRA cells were enriched by FACS. Blood was collected in EDTA tubes and processed within 24 hours, with PBMCs isolated through density gradient centrifugation. PBMCs intended for TCR sequencing were cryopreserved in liquid nitrogen and were subsequently thawed in a 37 degrees C water bath. The sorted or isolated CD4+, CD8+ and CD8+ TEMRA cells reached a purity of at least 90%.

On the study overall, not on this receptor specifically: The number of individuals in the TCR sequencing and HLA analysis was recognized as being relatively small.

The source material was CD4+ T cells from PBMCs. The source of this sequence is a human donor with multiple sclerosis. The sequence is built from TRBV7-8 and TRBJ1-5, with no confidently assigned D gene. The DNA sequence reads TGTGCCAGCAGCTTAGTACAGAGCAATCAGCCCCAGCATTTT. The encoded protein is CASSLVQSNQPQHF.